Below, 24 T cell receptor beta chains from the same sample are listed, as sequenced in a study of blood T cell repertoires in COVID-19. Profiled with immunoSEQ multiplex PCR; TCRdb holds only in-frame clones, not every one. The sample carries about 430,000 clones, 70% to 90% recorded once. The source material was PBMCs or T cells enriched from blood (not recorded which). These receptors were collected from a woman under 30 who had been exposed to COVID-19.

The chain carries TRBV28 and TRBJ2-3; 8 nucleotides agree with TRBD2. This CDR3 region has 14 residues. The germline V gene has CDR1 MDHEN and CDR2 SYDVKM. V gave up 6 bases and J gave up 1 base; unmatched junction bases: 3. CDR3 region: CASRGTRGTDTQYF. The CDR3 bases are TGTGCCAGCAGGGGGACTAGGGGCACAGATACGCAGTATTTT.

The CDR3 region has the DNA TGTGCCACCAGCCCGAATCCGGGACAGGGGGTCTTTAGCAATCAGCCCCAGCATTTT. Protein: CATSPNPGQGVFSNQPQHF. The chain has TRBV15 and TRBJ1-5, with 11 bases lining up with TRBD1. Germline CDR1 is LNHNV and CDR2 is YYDKDF (reference sequence). This CDR3 is built from 19 residues. V was clipped by 5 bases and J by 0 bases; unmatched bases: 12.

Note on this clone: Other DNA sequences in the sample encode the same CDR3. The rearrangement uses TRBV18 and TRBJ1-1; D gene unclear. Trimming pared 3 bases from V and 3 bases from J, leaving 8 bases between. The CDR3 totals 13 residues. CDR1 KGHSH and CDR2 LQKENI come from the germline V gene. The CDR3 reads CASSPPGDTEAFF. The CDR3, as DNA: TGTGCCAGCTCACCCCCGGGAGACACTGAAGCTTTCTTT.

DNA of the CDR3: TGTGCCAGCAGCACGACCCGGGGGACCCAGTACTTC. Amino acids: CASSTTRGTQYF. The chain carries TRBV7-6 and TRBJ2-5, with D maybe TRBD2 (5 bases). This CDR3 is built from 12 residues. From germline, CDR1 is SGHVS and CDR2 FNYEAQ. The V gene lost 5 bases and the J gene lost 7 bases, with 11 bases spanning the gap.

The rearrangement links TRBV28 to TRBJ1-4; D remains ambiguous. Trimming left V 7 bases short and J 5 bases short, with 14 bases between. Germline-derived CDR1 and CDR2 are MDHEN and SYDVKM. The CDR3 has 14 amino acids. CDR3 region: CASTPLESNEKLFF. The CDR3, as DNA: TGTGCCAGCACTCCGTTGGAGAGCAATGAAAAACTGTTTTTT.

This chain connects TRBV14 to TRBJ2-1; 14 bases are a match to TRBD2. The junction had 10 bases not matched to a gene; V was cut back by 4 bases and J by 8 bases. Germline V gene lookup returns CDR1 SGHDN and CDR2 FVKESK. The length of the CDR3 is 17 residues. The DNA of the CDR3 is TGTGCCAGCAGCCCGTGGACTAGCGGGAGGAGGGGGGATGAGCAGTTCTTC. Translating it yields CASSPWTSGRRGDEQFF.

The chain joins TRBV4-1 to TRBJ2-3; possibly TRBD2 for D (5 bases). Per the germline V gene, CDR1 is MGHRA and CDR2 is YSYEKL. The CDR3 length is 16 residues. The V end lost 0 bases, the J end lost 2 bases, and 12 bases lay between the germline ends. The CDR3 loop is CASSQDNSGPTDTQYF. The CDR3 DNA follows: TGCGCCAGCAGCCAAGATAACAGCGGACCCACAGATACGCAGTATTTT.

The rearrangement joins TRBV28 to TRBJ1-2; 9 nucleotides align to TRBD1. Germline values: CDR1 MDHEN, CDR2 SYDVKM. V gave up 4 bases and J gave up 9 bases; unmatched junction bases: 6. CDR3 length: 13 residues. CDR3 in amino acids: CASSSLYRGRYTF. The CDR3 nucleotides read TGTGCCAGCAGTTCCCTATACAGGGGGCGCTACACCTTC.

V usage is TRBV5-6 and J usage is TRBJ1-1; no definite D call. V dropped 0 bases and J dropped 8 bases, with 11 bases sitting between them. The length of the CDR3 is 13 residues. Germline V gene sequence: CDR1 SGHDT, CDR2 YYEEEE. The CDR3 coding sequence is TGTGCCAGCAGCTTGGGCATCCGGGGAGAAGCTTTCTTT. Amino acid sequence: CASSLGIRGEAFF.

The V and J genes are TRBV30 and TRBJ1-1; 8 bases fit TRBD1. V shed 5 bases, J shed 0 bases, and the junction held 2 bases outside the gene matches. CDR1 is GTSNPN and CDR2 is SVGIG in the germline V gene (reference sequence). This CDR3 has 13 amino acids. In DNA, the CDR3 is TGTGCCTGGCAGACAGGGGTGAACACTGAAGCTTTCTTT. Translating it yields CAWQTGVNTEAFF. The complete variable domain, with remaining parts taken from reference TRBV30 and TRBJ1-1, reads SQTIHQWPATLVQPVGSPLSLECTVEGTSNPNLYWYRQAAGRGLQLLFYSVGIGQISSEVPQNLSASRPQDRQFILSSKKLLLSDSGFYLCAWQTGVNTEAFFGQGTRLTVV.

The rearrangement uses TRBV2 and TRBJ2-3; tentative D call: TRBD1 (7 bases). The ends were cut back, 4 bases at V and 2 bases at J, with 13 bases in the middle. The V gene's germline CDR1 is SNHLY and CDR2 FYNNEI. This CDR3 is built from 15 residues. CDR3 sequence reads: CASSGRDRLTDTQYF. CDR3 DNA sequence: TGTGCCAGCAGTGGGAGGGACAGACTCACAGATACGCAGTATTTT. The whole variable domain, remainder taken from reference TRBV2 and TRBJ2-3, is EPEVTQTPSHQVTQMGQEVILRCVPISNHLYFYWYRQILGQKVEFLVSFYNNEISEKSEIFDDQFSVERPDGSNFTLKIRSTKLEDSAMYFCASSGRDRLTDTQYFGPGTRLTVL.

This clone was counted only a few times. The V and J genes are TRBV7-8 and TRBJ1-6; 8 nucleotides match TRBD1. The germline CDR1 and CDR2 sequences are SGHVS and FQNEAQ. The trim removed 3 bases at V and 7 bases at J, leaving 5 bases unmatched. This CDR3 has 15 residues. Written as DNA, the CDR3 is TGTGCCAGCAGCTTCACGACAGGGGACAATTCACCCCTCCACTTT. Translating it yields CASSFTTGDNSPLHF.

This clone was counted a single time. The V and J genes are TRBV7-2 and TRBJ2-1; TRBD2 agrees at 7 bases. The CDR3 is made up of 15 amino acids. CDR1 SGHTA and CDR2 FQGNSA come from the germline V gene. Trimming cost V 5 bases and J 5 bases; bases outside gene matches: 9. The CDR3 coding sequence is TGTGCCAGCAGCGTCAGCGGGGCCACCAACAATGAGCAGTTCTTC. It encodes CASSVSGATNNEQFF.

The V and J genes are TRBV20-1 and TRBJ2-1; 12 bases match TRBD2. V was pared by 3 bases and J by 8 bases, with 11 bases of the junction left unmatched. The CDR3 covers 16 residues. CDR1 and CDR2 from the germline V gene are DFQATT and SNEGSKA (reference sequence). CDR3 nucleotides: TGCAGTGCTAGTGGATCTAGCGGGAGGGCCTTGGATGAGCAGTTCTTC. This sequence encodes CSASGSSGRALDEQFF.

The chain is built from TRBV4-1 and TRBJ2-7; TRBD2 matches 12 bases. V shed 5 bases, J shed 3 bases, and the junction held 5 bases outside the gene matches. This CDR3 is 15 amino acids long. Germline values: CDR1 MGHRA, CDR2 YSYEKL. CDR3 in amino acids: CASSTRTSGDYEQYF. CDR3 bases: TGCGCCAGCAGCACACGGACTAGCGGGGACTACGAGCAGTACTTC.

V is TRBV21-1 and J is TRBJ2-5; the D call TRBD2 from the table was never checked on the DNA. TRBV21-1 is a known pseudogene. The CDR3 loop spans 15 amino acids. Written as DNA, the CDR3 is TGTGCCAGCAGCAAAGAAGGCGGGGGCCAAGAGACCCAGTACTTC. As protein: CASSKEGGGQETQYF.

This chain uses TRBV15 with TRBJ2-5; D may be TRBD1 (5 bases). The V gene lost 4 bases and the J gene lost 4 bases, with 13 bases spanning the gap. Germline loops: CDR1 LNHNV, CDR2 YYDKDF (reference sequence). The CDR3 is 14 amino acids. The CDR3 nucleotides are TGTGCCACCAGCAAATCGGTAGGGGTAGAGACCCAGTACTTC. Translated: CATSKSVGVETQYF.

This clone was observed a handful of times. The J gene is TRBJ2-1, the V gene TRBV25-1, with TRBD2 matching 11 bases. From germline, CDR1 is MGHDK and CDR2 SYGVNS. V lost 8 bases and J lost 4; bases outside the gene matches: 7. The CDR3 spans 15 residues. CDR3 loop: CASGAGTSGYNEQFF. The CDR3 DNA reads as TGTGCCAGCGGGGCCGGGACTAGCGGTTACAATGAGCAGTTCTTC.

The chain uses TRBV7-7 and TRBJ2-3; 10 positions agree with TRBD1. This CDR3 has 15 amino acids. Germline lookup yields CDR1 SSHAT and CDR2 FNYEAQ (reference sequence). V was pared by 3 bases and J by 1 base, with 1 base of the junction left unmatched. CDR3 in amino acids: CASSFGTGGTDTQYF. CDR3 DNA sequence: TGTGCCAGCAGCTTCGGGACAGGGGGCACAGATACGCAGTATTTT.

CDR3 residues: CAIRPSPGTGNEKLFF. The CDR3 DNA is TGTGCCATCCGTCCGAGCCCAGGGACAGGGAATGAAAAACTGTTTTTT. The rearrangement uses TRBV28 and TRBJ1-4; 9 bases line up with TRBD1. Germline CDR1 is MDHEN and CDR2 is SYDVKM. The length of the CDR3 is 16 residues. The V gene end was trimmed by 10 bases and the J gene end by 5 bases; junction bases not matched to a gene: 14.

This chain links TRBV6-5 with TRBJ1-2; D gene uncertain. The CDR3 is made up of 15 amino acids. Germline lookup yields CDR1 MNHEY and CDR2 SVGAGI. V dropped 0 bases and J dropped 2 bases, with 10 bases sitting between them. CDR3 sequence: CASSYSGVLNYGYTF. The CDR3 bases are TGTGCCAGCAGTTACTCCGGGGTCCTGAACTATGGCTACACCTTC.

CDR3 in amino acids: CASSKLSQETQYF. As DNA, the CDR3 is TGTGCCAGTAGTAAGTTGAGCCAAGAGACCCAGTACTTC. The chain carries TRBV27 and TRBJ2-5; unclear D gene. This CDR3 has 13 amino acids. The germline V and J ends were trimmed by 9 bases and 1 base, with 12 bases remaining between them. Germline CDR1 is MNHEY and CDR2 is SMNVEV (reference sequence).

CDR3 in amino acids: CASSLGGPHYGYTF. The CDR3 region has the DNA TGCGCCAGCAGCTTGGGTGGGCCTCACTATGGCTACACCTTC. The genes are TRBV5-1 and TRBJ1-2; D call uncertain. The CDR3 is made up of 14 amino acids. Germline CDR1 and CDR2: SGHRS and YFSETQ. The germline V and J ends were trimmed by 0 bases and 3 bases, with 9 bases remaining between them.

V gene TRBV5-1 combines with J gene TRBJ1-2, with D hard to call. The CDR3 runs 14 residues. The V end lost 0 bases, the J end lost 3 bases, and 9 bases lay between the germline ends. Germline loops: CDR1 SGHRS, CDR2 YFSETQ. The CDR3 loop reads CASSLAGSDYGYTF. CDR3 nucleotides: TGCGCCAGCAGCTTGGCAGGTTCTGACTATGGCTACACCTTC.